This T cell receptor (beta chain) was sequenced during a study of blood T cell repertoires in COVID-19. Study at large: PBMCs, B-cell-depleted T cells, or T cells were the source of the cDNA or gDNA that made up the material.

Only in-frame clones appear in the TCRdb table, and some are missing; sequencing was by immunoSEQ multiplex PCR. The data hold about 250,000 clones, with about 82% observed a single time. Germline V gives CDR1 SGHRS, CDR2 YFSETQ. Trimming cost V 3 bases and J 1 base; bases outside gene matches: 3. CDR3 length: 14 residues. V and J are TRBV5-1 and TRBJ1-1; 7 positions match TRBD1. This receptor was obtained from a woman of 80 years or more with COVID-19, enrolled during active disease. Sample: peripheral blood. CDR3 residues: CASSWGQRNTEAFF. In nucleotides, the CDR3 is TGCGCCAGCAGCTGGGGACAGAGGAACACTGAAGCTTTCTTT.